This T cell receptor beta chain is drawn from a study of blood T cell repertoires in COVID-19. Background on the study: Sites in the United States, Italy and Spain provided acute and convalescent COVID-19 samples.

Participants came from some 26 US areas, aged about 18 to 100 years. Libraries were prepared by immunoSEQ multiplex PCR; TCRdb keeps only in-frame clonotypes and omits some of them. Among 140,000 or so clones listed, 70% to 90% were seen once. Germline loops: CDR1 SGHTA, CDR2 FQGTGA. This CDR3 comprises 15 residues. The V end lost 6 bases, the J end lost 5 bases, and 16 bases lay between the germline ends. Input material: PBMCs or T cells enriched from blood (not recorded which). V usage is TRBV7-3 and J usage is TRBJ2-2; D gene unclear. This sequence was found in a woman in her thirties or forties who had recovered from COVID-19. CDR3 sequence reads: CASSLVGPATGELFF. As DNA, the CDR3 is TGTGCCAGCAGTTTGGTTGGGCCCGCAACCGGGGAGCTGTTTTTT.